These T cell receptor beta chains were read from a single sample in a study of cytomegalovirus exposure and HLA in healthy donors. Repertoires were generated with immunoSEQ multiplex PCR, while TCRdb's copy carries only in-frame clones and drops some. Among roughly 170,000 clones listed, about four fifths were seen once. The sample consisted of PBMCs. Every receptor here comes from a man aged 30 to 45 in good health and CMV-seropositive. Both conserved end residues are trimmed from each CDR3. The order of the fields is J gene, V gene, CDR3 protein.

J: TRBJ2-7; V: TRBV5-1; CDR3: ASSPAVGREHYEQY
J: TRBJ1-2; V: TRBV27; CDR3: ASSLQGDYGYT
J: TRBJ1-2; V: TRBV27; CDR3: ASSLLKQGYGYT
J: TRBJ2-1; V: TRBV4-2; CDR3: ASSPITGGYNEQF
J: TRBJ2-6; V: TRBV9; CDR3: ASSVVGQPGASGANVLT
J: TRBJ2-5; V: TRBV21-1; CDR3: ASSKDLGQQETQY
J: TRBJ2-7; V: TRBV2; CDR3: ASSEVLGTDYYEQY
J: TRBJ1-2; V: TRBV5-1; CDR3: ASRRGGGNYGYT
J: TRBJ1-3; V: TRBV5-1; CDR3: ASSLAGDAGNTIY
J: TRBJ1-1; V: TRBV29-1; CDR3: SVEGGAEAF
J: TRBJ2-3; V: TRBV5-1; CDR3: ASSFGGYTQY
J: TRBJ2-5; V: TRBV9; CDR3: ASSVGTSAQETQY
J: TRBJ1-3; V: TRBV27; CDR3: ASSRTLTGTGNTIY
J: TRBJ2-7; V: TRBV7-8; CDR3: ASSPGVSRPSYEQY